Each of the 26 T cell receptor beta chains below was sequenced from the same sample in a study of CD8+CD57+ T cells in acquired aplastic anemia. The use of genomic DNA as template underpinned the TCR beta VDJ and CDR3 profiling. TCRdb re-analysed the reads in MiXCR, keeping a single row per CDR3 protein. The sample yields some 200,000 distinct CDR3 sequences, around 47% seen once. Patients selected for sequencing had displayed CD8+CD57+ cell expansion by flow cytometry. Specimen: sorted CD4+, CD8+, or CD8+CD57+ T cells (not recorded which) from PBMCs. The source of these receptors is a human donor with aplastic anemia.

The chain couples TRBV25-1 to TRBJ1-5; 8 bases are shared with TRBD1. CDR3 length: 16 residues. V trimming: 7 bases; J trimming: 6 bases; junction bases outside the gene matches: 14. In germline, CDR1 is MGHDK, CDR2 SYGVNS. CDR3: CASNSGPGQEIQPQHF. CDR3 in DNA: TGTGCCAGCAATTCTGGTCCGGGACAGGAAATTCAGCCCCAGCATTTT.

The chain joins TRBV19 to TRBJ2-7, with 9 nucleotides matching TRBD1. The CDR3 extends over 14 amino acids. Trimming at V came to 5 bases and at J to 3 bases, leaving 5 bases not matched to a gene. Germline CDR1 and CDR2: LNHDA and SQIVND (reference sequence). CDR3 protein: CASSAAGQGYEQYF. DNA of the CDR3: TGTGCCAGTAGTGCTGCGGGACAGGGCTACGAGCAGTACTTC. Full variable domain (rest looked up from reference TRBV19 and TRBJ2-7): DGGITQSPKYLFRKEGQNVTLSCEQNLNHDAMYWYRQDPGQGLRLIYYSQIVNDFQKGDIAEGYSVSREKKESFPLTVTSAQKNPTAFYLCASSAAGQGYEQYFGPGTRLTVT.

This chain uses TRBV9 with TRBJ1-2; maybe TRBD1 (6 bases). The CDR3 sequence is 13 residues long. V gave up 3 bases and J gave up 3 bases, with 9 bases separating them. The germline V gene has CDR1 SGDLS and CDR2 YYNGEE. CDR3 sequence: CASSDRTDYGYTF. CDR3 DNA sequence: TGTGCCAGCAGCGACAGGACAGACTATGGCTACACCTTC. Using reference TRBV9 and TRBJ1-2 for the parts outside the CDR3, the full variable domain is DSGVTQTPKHLITATGQRVTLRCSPRSGDLSVYWYQQSLDQGLQFLIQYYNGEERAKGNILERFSAQQFPDLHSELNLSSLELGDSALYFCASSDRTDYGYTFGSGTRLTVV.

The chain carries TRBV2 and TRBJ1-6; D ambiguous. V lost 4 bases to trimming and J lost 9 bases, with 13 bases between them. The CDR3 totals 14 residues. Germline values: CDR1 SNHLY, CDR2 FYNNEI. Here the CDR3 DNA reads TGTGCCAGCAGTGTAAGTGAGCTGACTTCACCCCTCCACTTT. Translated: CASSVSELTSPLHF.

The CDR3 reads CASLGQGNQPQHF. The CDR3 DNA follows: TGTGCCAGCCTTGGACAGGGCAATCAGCCCCAGCATTTT. The chain carries TRBV6-1 and TRBJ1-5; 7 nucleotides match TRBD1. Per the germline V gene, CDR1 is MNHNS and CDR2 is SASEGT. The CDR3 extends over 13 amino acids. The ends lost 8 bases at V and 2 bases at J; junction bases unmatched: 3.

The chain has TRBV7-6 and TRBJ2-1; D remains unclear. The germline gives CDR1 SGHVS, CDR2 FNYEAQ. This CDR3 has 12 amino acids. V was clipped by 4 bases and J by 10 bases, with 11 bases between them. The CDR3 spells CASSSYQSEQFF. The DNA for the CDR3 is TGTGCCAGCAGCTCCTACCAATCGGAGCAGTTCTTC.

The CDR3 reads CASSIDQTGFKQPQHF. The CDR3 DNA is TGTGCCAGTAGTATAGACCAGACAGGGTTTAAACAGCCCCAGCATTTT. The gene calls are TRBV19 and TRBJ1-5; 7 nucleotides line up with TRBD1. From germline, CDR1 is LNHDA and CDR2 SQIVND (reference sequence). Trimming took 0 bases from V and 7 from J; bases not matched to a gene: 9. The CDR3 runs to 16 residues.

This clonotype was detected only a few times. The chain links TRBV5-1 to TRBJ2-5; 8 bases map to TRBD2. CDR3 length: 15 residues. CDR1 and CDR2 (germline): SGHRS, YFSETQ. The trim removed 4 bases at V and 5 bases at J, leaving 10 bases unmatched. CDR3 nucleotides: TGCGCCAGCAGCGAGGCCGGGACTAGTATGGAGACCCAGTACTTC. Encoded protein: CASSEAGTSMETQYF.

This clonotype was picked up many times. The gene calls are TRBV10-3 and TRBJ2-2; 9 bases fit TRBD2. Germline CDR1 and CDR2: ENHRY and SYGVKD. The V gene end was trimmed by 9 bases and the J gene end by 7 bases; junction bases not matched to a gene: 6. The CDR3 is 13 residues long. The CDR3 protein is CAISREGGGELFF. Here the CDR3 DNA reads TGTGCCATATCGCGGGAGGGCGGCGGGGAGCTGTTTTTT.

V is TRBV7-9 and J is TRBJ1-2; D is unclear. Trimming left V 5 bases short and J 5 bases short, with 12 bases between. The CDR3 has 13 residues. Germline V gene sequence: CDR1 SEHNR, CDR2 FQNEAQ (reference sequence). The CDR3, as DNA: TGTGCCAGCAGCCACCCAACAGTTTATGGCTACACCTTC. Encoded protein: CASSHPTVYGYTF.

This rearrangement joins TRBV10-2 to TRBJ2-7; the D is unclear. V was shortened by 0 bases and J by 1 base, with 7 bases between the two germline ends. This CDR3 region has 14 residues. Germline-derived CDR1 and CDR2 are WSHSY and SAAADI. As DNA, the CDR3 is TGCGCCAGCAGTGAGTCGCACGGTTCCTACGAGCAGTACTTC. This translates into CASSESHGSYEQYF.

As DNA, the CDR3 is TGTGCCAGCAGTGAGACCGGGACAGGGGCCTACGAGCAGTACTTC. Its translation is CASSETGTGAYEQYF. J is TRBJ2-7 and V is TRBV25-1; TRBD1 matches at 10 bases. The CDR3 contains 15 residues. J gave up 2 bases and V 3 bases, and 4 bases lay outside the gene matches. From germline, CDR1 is MGHDK and CDR2 SYGVNS.

Of note for this clonotype: It is likely a read error, because the conserved phenylalanine at the end of the CDR3 is missing. It is unclear where the CDR3 begins or ends on the DNA, so no DNA is shown, and the CDR3 is as TCRdb lists it. V usage is TRBV5-1 and J usage is TRBJ2-2. Termini included, the CDR3 measures 9 amino acids. Per the germline V gene, CDR1 is SGHRS and CDR2 is YFSETQ. CDR3: CASSLGPAI.

The chain is built from TRBV7-2 and TRBJ1-2, with 8 bases that match TRBD1. Germline CDR1 SGHTA, CDR2 FQGNSA. The CDR3 is 15 residues long. The junction had 6 bases not matched to a gene; V was cut back by 0 bases and J by 6 bases. The CDR3: CASSLAVGQGDGYTF. DNA of the CDR3: TGTGCCAGCAGCTTAGCCGTAGGACAGGGTGATGGCTACACCTTC. Full variable domain (remainder filled in from reference TRBV7-2 and TRBJ1-2): GAGVSQSPSNKVTEKGKDVELRCDPISGHTALYWYRQSLGQGLEFLIYFQGNSAPDKSGLPSDRFSAERTGGSVSTLTIQRTQQEDSAVYLCASSLAVGQGDGYTFGSGTRLTVV.

This clonotype came up many times. The rearrangement joins TRBV20-1 to TRBJ1-3; maybe TRBD1 (6 bases). This CDR3 region has 14 residues. Trimming pared 1 base from V and 4 bases from J, leaving 11 bases between. Per the germline V gene, CDR1 is DFQATT and CDR2 is SNEGSKA (reference sequence). The CDR3 protein is CSARVQGPGNTIYF. The CDR3 nucleotides read TGCAGTGCTAGAGTGCAGGGGCCCGGAAACACCATATATTTT.

This clonotype has only a few counts. This chain links TRBV15 with TRBJ2-2; the D gene could be TRBD1 or TRBD2 (5 bases each). The length of the CDR3 is 15 residues. Trimming took off 7 bases at V and 8 bases at J, with 20 bases between the two ends. CDR1 and CDR2 (germline): LNHNV, YYDKDF (reference sequence). CDR3: CATNHPQGGRGELFF. CDR3 bases: TGTGCCACCAACCATCCCCAGGGTGGGAGAGGGGAGCTGTTTTTT.

This clonotype occurred once. V usage is TRBV29-1 and J usage is TRBJ1-5; tentatively, D is TRBD1 (6 bases). The CDR3 contains 14 residues. Trimming stripped 4 bases from V and 2 bases from J, with 12 bases between. The germline CDR1 and CDR2 sequences are SQVTM and ANQGSEA. The DNA for the CDR3 is TGCAGCGTTGGGGAAGGGGGAGGCAATCAGCCCCAGCATTTT. Protein product: CSVGEGGGNQPQHF. Combining the CDR3 with reference TRBV29-1 and TRBJ1-5 gives the whole variable domain SAVISQKPSRDICQRGTSLTIQCQVDSQVTMMFWYRQQPGQSLTLIATANQGSEATYESGFVIDKFPISRPNLTFSTLTVSNMSPEDSSIYLCSVGEGGGNQPQHFGDGTRLSIL.

Points on this clonotype: This may be a read error: a much more frequent sequence differs by one nucleotide. The genes are TRBV11-2 and TRBJ1-1; 9 bases are a match to TRBD1. Looked up from germline, CDR1 is SGHAT and CDR2 is FQNNGV. The CDR3 contains 16 residues. V was pared by 5 bases and J by 6 bases, with 13 bases of the junction left unmatched. The CDR3 DNA is TGTGCCAGCAGCGATAGGACAGGGGTGCCCAACGCTGAAGCTTTCTTT. It encodes CASSDRTGVPNAEAFF. Using reference TRBV11-2 and TRBJ1-1 for the parts outside the CDR3, the full variable domain is EAGVAQSPRYKIIEKRQSVAFWCNPISGHATLYWYQQILGQGPKLLIQFQNNGVVDDSQLPKDRFSAERLKGVDSTLKIQPAKLEDSAVYLCASSDRTGVPNAEAFFGQGTRLTVV.

This clonotype has ten or more counts. The chain recombines TRBV7-6 with TRBJ1-4; D is possibly TRBD1 (6 bases). V was trimmed by 2 bases and J by 6 bases, leaving 10 bases between them. This CDR3 contains 14 residues. Germline-derived CDR1 and CDR2 are SGHVS and FNYEAQ. CDR3 sequence: CASSLRAGDEKLFF. DNA for the CDR3: TGTGCCAGCAGCTTACGGGCAGGGGATGAAAAACTGTTTTTT. Complete variable domain (other parts from reference TRBV7-6 and TRBJ1-4): GAGVSQSPRYKVTKRGQDVALRCDPISGHVSLYWYRQALGQGPEFLTYFNYEAQQDKSGLPNDRFSAERPEGSISTLTIQRTEQRDSAMYRCASSLRAGDEKLFFGSGTQLSVL.

The gene calls are TRBV6-1 and TRBJ2-1, with a possible D match to TRBD2 (6 bases). V lost 6 bases, J lost 3 bases, and 15 bases lay in between. CDR3 length: 15 residues. In germline, CDR1 is MNHNS, CDR2 SASEGT. This CDR3 is CASSVEGPNYNEQFF. The CDR3 nucleotides read TGTGCCAGCAGCGTGGAGGGCCCCAACTACAATGAGCAGTTCTTC.

Turning to this clonotype: This is likely a read error, given that the CDR3 carries no conserved phenylalanine or tryptophan at its end. In DNA form, the CDR3 reads TGTGCCACCAGCAAAGGACAGGGCGATGGCTACACCTCC. Amino acid sequence: CATSKGQGDGYTS. The V and J genes are TRBV15 and TRBJ1-2; 8 bases align to TRBD1. The CDR3 is made up of 13 amino acids. Germline V lookup: CDR1 LNHNV, CDR2 YYDKDF (reference sequence). Unmatched junction bases numbered 4, after V lost 4 bases and J lost 6 bases.

This chain links TRBV7-3 with TRBJ2-1; 7 positions agree with TRBD2. V lost 5 bases, J lost 9 bases, and 13 bases stayed unmatched. Looked up from germline, CDR1 is SGHTA and CDR2 is FQGTGA. CDR3 length: 15 amino acids. Written as DNA, the CDR3 is TGTGCCAGCAGCGCCGCTAGCGGTCTCGGGGGTGAGCAGTTCTTC. As protein: CASSAASGLGGEQFF.

The chain uses TRBV20-1 and TRBJ1-1; D is uncertain. Germline assignment: CDR1 DFQATT and CDR2 SNEGSKA (reference sequence). The CDR3 is 16 amino acids. V lost 0 bases and J 0 bases, leaving 14 bases between the germline ends. Written as DNA, the CDR3 is TGCAGTGCTAGAGATCTTAGTTGGCGATTGAACACTGAAGCTTTCTTT. It specifies CSARDLSWRLNTEAFF.

The chain recombines TRBV12-3 or TRBV12-4 with TRBJ1-1; D perhaps matches TRBD1 (5 bases). The germline V and J ends were trimmed by 4 bases and 1 base, with 25 bases remaining between them. The CDR3 is 19 residues long. CDR3 residues: CASSSRPRVGVLGNTEAFF. Here the CDR3 DNA reads TGTGCCAGCAGTTCGCGGCCAAGGGTAGGGGTGTTAGGGAACACTGAAGCTTTCTTT.

The chain combines TRBV19 with TRBJ2-1; the match to TRBD1 covers 9 bases. CDR1 and CDR2 (germline): LNHDA, SQIVND (reference sequence). This CDR3 is built from 15 residues. V shed 3 bases, J shed 7 bases, and the junction held 7 bases outside the gene matches. CDR3 sequence (DNA): TGTGCCAGTAGTATTCCCGGGACAGGGCGTAATGAGCAGTTCTTC. It translates to CASSIPGTGRNEQFF. The variable domain in full, completed from reference TRBV19 and TRBJ2-1, reads DGGITQSPKYLFRKEGQNVTLSCEQNLNHDAMYWYRQDPGQGLRLIYYSQIVNDFQKGDIAEGYSVSREKKESFPLTVTSAQKNPTAFYLCASSIPGTGRNEQFFGPGTRLTVL.

As to this clonotype: This may be a read error, as it is one base from a much larger clone. V usage is TRBV20-1 and J usage is TRBJ2-1, with D possibly TRBD1 on 5 matching bases. The germline V gene has CDR1 DFQATT and CDR2 SNEGSKA (reference sequence). V lost 0 bases and J lost 9, with 18 bases in between. The CDR3 is 15 amino acids. Here the CDR3 reads CSARDVVKGASEQFF. The CDR3 DNA reads as TGCAGTGCTAGAGATGTCGTAAAAGGGGCCTCTGAGCAGTTCTTC.